The next 31 T cell receptor beta chains were all read from a single sample in a study of blood T cell repertoires in COVID-19. TCRdb's table, derived via immunoSEQ multiplex PCR, lists solely in-frame clones and lacks some. Of 200,000 to 250,000 clones detected, 88% appear once; the ten largest clones hold around 2.8%. The material sequenced was peripheral blood. These receptors came from a woman in her sixties with acute or convalescent COVID-19.

The chain carries TRBV11-2 and TRBJ1-6; TRBD1 is a possible D gene (5 bases). This CDR3 is 14 amino acids long. From germline, CDR1 is SGHAT and CDR2 FQNNGV. The V end lost 4 bases, the J end lost 6 bases, and 10 bases lay between the germline ends. This CDR3 reads CASSWGDVNSPLHF. The CDR3 region has the DNA TGTGCCAGCAGCTGGGGGGACGTTAATTCACCCCTCCACTTT.

The rearrangement joins TRBV27 to TRBJ2-3; TRBD2 matches 14 bases. Germline V gene sequence: CDR1 MNHEY, CDR2 SMNVEV (reference sequence). Losses at the gene ends were 6 bases for V and 3 bases for J; bases not matched to a gene: 14. The CDR3 totals 19 residues. CDR3 amino acids: CASSSGLAGVSLRTDTQYF. CDR3 in DNA: TGTGCCAGCAGCTCGGGACTAGCGGGAGTTTCTTTGAGGACAGATACGCAGTATTTT.

DNA for the CDR3: TGTGCCTGGAGAGATCCGGGGATTTATGGCTACACCTTC. It encodes CAWRDPGIYGYTF. The chain recombines TRBV30 with TRBJ1-2; D is unclear. Germline V gene sequence: CDR1 GTSNPN, CDR2 SVGIG (reference sequence). The CDR3 extends over 13 amino acids. Trimming stripped 3 bases from V and 5 bases from J, with 13 bases between.

The V call is TRBV6-5, the J call TRBJ2-3, with 8 nucleotides matching TRBD1. The CDR3 has 15 residues. J was trimmed by 7 bases and V by 2 bases; bases with no gene match: 8. CDR1 is MNHEY, CDR2 SVGAGI, per germline. CDR3 sequence (DNA): TGTGCCAGCAGTTACGGACAGGGTGGGGAGTATACGCAGTATTTT. Translated, it gives CASSYGQGGEYTQYF.

As regards this clone: A read error may be the cause here, since a much bigger clone is one base away. Other nucleotide sequences from this sample produce the same CDR3. The V and J genes are TRBV6-1 and TRBJ1-1, with D possibly being TRBD1 (6 bases). The ends were cut back, 1 base at V and 0 bases at J, with 6 bases in the middle. Germline assignment: CDR1 MNHNS and CDR2 SASEGT. This CDR3 contains 14 residues. This chain's CDR3 is CASSEDRVNTEAFF. CDR3 nucleotide sequence: TGTGCCAGCAGTGAAGACAGGGTGAACACTGAAGCTTTCTTT.

The rearrangement uses TRBV15 and TRBJ2-7; a weak D match, TRBD1 (6 bases). Germline V gene sequence: CDR1 LNHNV, CDR2 YYDKDF (reference sequence). The CDR3 covers 13 residues. The V gene lost 0 bases and the J gene lost 4 bases, with 7 bases spanning the gap. In nucleotides, the CDR3 is TGTGCCACCAGCAGAGACCAGGGGTACGAGCAGTACTTC. Translation: CATSRDQGYEQYF.

This clone was observed a few times. The rearrangement joins TRBV6-2 or TRBV6-3 to TRBJ2-1, with 10 bases lining up with TRBD2. Germline-derived CDR1 and CDR2 are MNHEY and SVGEGT. The CDR3 covers 13 residues. After removal of 6 bases from V and 7 bases from J, the junction contained 3 bases not matched to a gene. CDR3 amino acids: CASSLAGVNEQFF. The DNA for the CDR3 is TGTGCCAGCAGCCTAGCGGGAGTAAATGAGCAGTTCTTC.

The chain employs TRBV7-9 and TRBJ1-2; D is possibly TRBD1 (5 bases). Looked up from germline, CDR1 is SEHNR and CDR2 is FQNEAQ (reference sequence). V lost 5 bases to trimming and J lost 6 bases, with 16 bases between them. This CDR3 region has 14 residues. The CDR3 DNA reads TGTGCCAGCAGCCAAAACCGGCAGGGTAATGGCTACACCTTC. The encoded protein is CASSQNRQGNGYTF. Combining the CDR3 with reference TRBV7-9 and TRBJ1-2 gives the whole variable domain DTGVSQNPRHKITKRGQNVTFRCDPISEHNRLYWYRQTLGQGPEFLTYFQNEAQLEKSRLLSDRFSAERPKGSFSTLEIQRTEQGDSAMYLCASSQNRQGNGYTFGSGTRLTVV.

This clone appeared once. In DNA, the CDR3 is TGTGCCAGCAGTCCGCTTTTAGCCCAAGAGACCCAGTACTTC. This sequence encodes CASSPLLAQETQYF. The chain recombines TRBV27 with TRBJ2-5, with D hard to call. The CDR3 has 14 residues. Germline CDR1 reads MNHEY; CDR2 reads SMNVEV (reference sequence). The V end was cut by 5 bases, the J end by 1 base, with 11 bases between.

This clone has a single count. V usage is TRBV4-2 and J usage is TRBJ2-1; D is ambiguous. V lost 0 bases and J lost 5, with 17 bases in between. The CDR3 runs to 17 residues. Germline CDR1 reads LGHNA; CDR2 reads YNFKEQ. As DNA, the CDR3 is TGTGCCAGCAGCCAAGACCCCAGGCAGACCCGAGACAATGAGCAGTTCTTC. The encoded protein is CASSQDPRQTRDNEQFF.

On this clone: In the same sample, other DNA sequences code for this CDR3. The J gene is TRBJ2-5, the V gene TRBV7-2; 10 nucleotides agree with TRBD1. Germline V gene sequence: CDR1 SGHTA, CDR2 FQGNSA. V shed 4 bases and J 5 bases; nucleotides not matched to a gene: 1. This CDR3 spans 13 amino acids. CDR3: CASSSDRGETQYF. CDR3 in DNA: TGTGCCAGCAGCTCGGACAGGGGGGAGACCCAGTACTTC.

In DNA, the CDR3 is TGTGCCAGCAGCTACGGACAGGGAGAGGGGACTGAAGCTTTCTTT. As protein: CASSYGQGEGTEAFF. This chain uses TRBV7-6 with TRBJ1-1, with 8 nucleotides matching TRBD1. This CDR3 spans 15 amino acids. V shed 4 bases, J shed 5 bases, and the junction held 9 bases outside the gene matches. Germline-derived CDR1 and CDR2 are SGHVS and FNYEAQ.

The chain uses TRBV7-8 and TRBJ1-6; tentatively, D is TRBD1 (6 bases). The CDR3 has 14 residues. V gave up 0 bases and J gave up 9 bases, with 9 bases separating them. Germline values: CDR1 SGHVS, CDR2 FQNEAQ. The CDR3 region is CASSLAQGGSPLHF. In nucleotides, the CDR3 is TGTGCCAGCAGCTTAGCACAGGGCGGTTCACCCCTCCACTTT.

The chain recombines TRBV4-3 with TRBJ1-4, with D possibly being TRBD1 (5 bases). This CDR3 is 17 amino acids long. Germline V gene lookup returns CDR1 LGHNA and CDR2 YSLEER. V dropped 0 bases and J dropped 6 bases, with 17 bases sitting between them. CDR3 DNA sequence: TGCGCCAGCAGCCAAGATCTTCGGGGGGGAATGGATGAAAAACTGTTTTTT. Translated, it gives CASSQDLRGGMDEKLFF.

The chain uses TRBV6-5 and TRBJ1-2; no firm D call. Germline assignment: CDR1 MNHEY and CDR2 SVGAGI. The V end lost 9 bases, the J end lost 6 bases, and 11 bases lay between the germline ends. There are 11 residues in the CDR3. CDR3 nucleotide sequence: TGTGCCAGGGGAGACACGGATGGCTACACCTTC. It specifies CARGDTDGYTF.

The chain carries TRBV6-2 or TRBV6-3 and TRBJ2-7; D might be TRBD2 (6 bases). CDR1 and CDR2 (germline): MNHEY, SVGEGT. The CDR3 has 16 residues. V was pared by 0 bases and J by 1 base, with 13 bases between. The CDR3 DNA is TGTGCCAGCAGTTACTCCGGAGGGTTATTGTCCTACGAGCAGTACTTC. Its protein product is CASSYSGGLLSYEQYF.

V usage is TRBV7-8 and J usage is TRBJ1-1; D is ambiguous. CDR3 length: 17 residues. In germline, CDR1 is SGHVS, CDR2 FQNEAQ. V was shortened by 1 base and J by 0 bases, with 15 bases between the two germline ends. This CDR3 is CASSLGGSVRMNTEAFF. CDR3 bases: TGTGCCAGCAGCTTAGGAGGGTCTGTCAGAATGAACACTGAAGCTTTCTTT. The complete variable domain, with remaining parts taken from reference TRBV7-8 and TRBJ1-1, reads GAGVSQSPRYKVAKRGQDVALRCDPISGHVSLFWYQQALGQGPEFLTYFQNEAQLDKSGLPSDRFFAERPEGSVSTLKIQRTQQEDSAVYLCASSLGGSVRMNTEAFFGQGTRLTVV.

The rearrangement joins TRBV29-1 to TRBJ2-7; possibly TRBD1 for D (6 bases). V was shortened by 7 bases and J by 5 bases, with 24 bases between the two germline ends. The germline CDR1 and CDR2 sequences are SQVTM and ANQGSEA. CDR3 size: 15 residues. The CDR3 bases are TGCAGCGCCGCCCTGGGGCAGGGGAGTATACACGAGCAGTACTTC. Translated: CSAALGQGSIHEQYF.

This chain uses TRBV3-1 (or the pseudogene TRBV3-2) with TRBJ2-3, with 7 bases matching TRBD2. CDR1 and CDR2 (germline): LGHDT, YNNKEL (reference sequence). This CDR3 is built from 14 residues. With 4 bases clipped from V and 8 bases from J, the junction kept 9 bases outside the gene matches. This chain's CDR3 is CASSPAGSLGTQYF. CDR3 DNA sequence: TGTGCCAGCAGCCCAGCGGGGTCTTTGGGTACGCAGTATTTT.

The chain is built from TRBV9 and TRBJ2-1, with 8 bases matching TRBD2. CDR1 SGDLS and CDR2 YYNGEE come from the germline V gene. There are 15 residues in the CDR3. V shed 10 bases, J shed 2 bases, and the junction held 11 bases outside the gene matches. Written as DNA, the CDR3 is TGTGCCGGGGCCGGAGCGGGAGCAGCCTACAATGAGCAGTTCTTC. Translated, it gives CAGAGAGAAYNEQFF.

The chain joins TRBV7-2 to TRBJ2-7, with D hard to call. CDR3 length equals 11 residues. Germline CDR1 SGHTA, CDR2 FQGNSA. Trimming took 4 bases from V and 2 from J, leaving 3 bases between them. The CDR3 nucleotides read TGTGCCAGCAGCTCAACCTACGAGCAGTACTTC. Translated, it gives CASSSTYEQYF.

This clone turned up a few times. This chain connects TRBV5-1 to TRBJ2-2; 9 positions agree with TRBD2. J was trimmed by 0 bases and V by 2 bases; bases with no gene match: 5. The CDR3 length is 17 residues. Germline-derived CDR1 and CDR2 are SGHRS and YFSETQ. CDR3 nucleotides: TGCGCCAGCAGCTTCAGCAGCGGGGGGCCGAACACCGGGGAGCTGTTTTTT. This codes for CASSFSSGGPNTGELFF.

The CDR3 DNA sequence: TGTGCCAGCTCAGTCAGCTACGAGCAGTACTTC. It yields the protein CASSVSYEQYF. V usage is TRBV18 and J usage is TRBJ2-7; D unresolved. V was cut by 5 bases and J by 3 bases, with 5 bases left in between. The CDR3 sequence is 11 residues long. Germline V gives CDR1 KGHSH, CDR2 LQKENI. The full variable domain, completed using reference TRBV18 and TRBJ2-7, is NAGVMQNPRHLVRRRGQEARLRCSPMKGHSHVYWYRQLPEEGLKFMVYLQKENIIDESGMPKERFSAEFPKEGPSILRIQQVVRGDSAAYFCASSVSYEQYFGPGTRLTVT.

The chain recombines TRBV6-5 with TRBJ1-5, with 9 nucleotides matching TRBD1. Germline loops: CDR1 MNHEY, CDR2 SVGAGI. The CDR3 covers 15 residues. The V and J ends lost 6 bases and 4 bases, in that order; junction bases with no gene match: 7. In DNA, the CDR3 is TGTGCCAGCAGCAGAAACAGGGGGCCTAATCAGCCCCAGCATTTT. Protein: CASSRNRGPNQPQHF.

This chain links TRBV19 with TRBJ2-6; no definite D call. The CDR3 runs to 19 residues. Germline V gene lookup returns CDR1 LNHDA and CDR2 SQIVND (reference sequence). V was trimmed by 5 bases and J by 0 bases, leaving 20 bases between them. CDR3 sequence (DNA): TGTGCCAGTAGTCCACTGAGTACGCGGAGCCGCTCTGGGGCCAACGTCCTGACTTTC. It codes for CASSPLSTRSRSGANVLTF.

J is TRBJ1-2 and V is TRBV19, with 7 bases aligning to TRBD1. Germline V gene data show CDR1 as LNHDA and CDR2 as SQIVND (reference sequence). Losses at the gene ends were 8 bases for V and 2 bases for J; bases not matched to a gene: 11. The CDR3 sequence is 15 residues long. DNA for the CDR3: TGTGCCAGTCACCACATACCGACAGGGAACTATGGCTACACCTTC. Translating it yields CASHHIPTGNYGYTF.

Only one count was recorded for this clone. The V gene is TRBV19, the J gene TRBJ1-5, with D possibly being TRBD1 (6 bases). CDR1 is LNHDA and CDR2 is SQIVND in the germline V gene (reference sequence). The CDR3 is 16 amino acids. V lost 2 bases, J lost 7 bases, and 18 bases lay in between. The CDR3 here is CASSIYRGAQKQPQHF. CDR3 nucleotides: TGTGCCAGTAGTATATACCGGGGGGCGCAGAAACAGCCCCAGCATTTT.

The rearrangement uses TRBV7-2 and TRBJ2-1; D is undetermined. CDR1 SGHTA and CDR2 FQGNSA come from the germline V gene. The CDR3 is 11 residues long. V shed 6 bases and J shed 9 bases, with 9 bases lying between them. The CDR3 DNA sequence: TGTGCCAGCAGATACAGAATTGAGCAGTTCTTC. Translated, it gives CASRYRIEQFF. The entire variable domain, with the rest obtained from reference TRBV7-2 and TRBJ2-1, is as follows: GAGVSQSPSNKVTEKGKDVELRCDPISGHTALYWYRQSLGQGLEFLIYFQGNSAPDKSGLPSDRFSAERTGGSVSTLTIQRTQQEDSAVYLCASRYRIEQFFGPGTRLTVL.

The V and J genes are TRBV4-1 and TRBJ1-2; TRBD1 matches at 7 bases. CDR1 and CDR2 from the germline V gene are MGHRA and YSYEKL. V was clipped by 1 base and J by 6 bases; unmatched bases: 5. CDR3 length: 14 residues. The CDR3 DNA reads as TGCGCCAGCAGCCAAGTAGGGGGCGTAAATGGCTACACCTTC. Amino acid sequence: CASSQVGGVNGYTF.

This chain links TRBV2 with TRBJ1-1; TRBD1 matches 10 bases. J gave up 7 bases and V 8 bases, and 4 bases lay outside the gene matches. The CDR3 length is 12 residues. Germline V gene data show CDR1 as SNHLY and CDR2 as FYNNEI. The CDR3 here is CASLRDRGEAFF. Written as DNA, the CDR3 is TGTGCCAGCCTCCGGGACAGGGGTGAAGCTTTCTTT.

This clone was seen a few times. The rearrangement joins TRBV6-6 to TRBJ2-2, with TRBD1 matching over 7 bases. V shed 4 bases, J shed 1 base, and the junction held 3 bases outside the gene matches. CDR1 is MNHNY and CDR2 is SVGAGI in the germline V gene (reference sequence). The CDR3 length is 15 residues. The CDR3 nucleotides read TGTGCCAGCAGTTTGGACAGGCTGAACACCGGGGAGCTGTTTTTT. Its translation: CASSLDRLNTGELFF.